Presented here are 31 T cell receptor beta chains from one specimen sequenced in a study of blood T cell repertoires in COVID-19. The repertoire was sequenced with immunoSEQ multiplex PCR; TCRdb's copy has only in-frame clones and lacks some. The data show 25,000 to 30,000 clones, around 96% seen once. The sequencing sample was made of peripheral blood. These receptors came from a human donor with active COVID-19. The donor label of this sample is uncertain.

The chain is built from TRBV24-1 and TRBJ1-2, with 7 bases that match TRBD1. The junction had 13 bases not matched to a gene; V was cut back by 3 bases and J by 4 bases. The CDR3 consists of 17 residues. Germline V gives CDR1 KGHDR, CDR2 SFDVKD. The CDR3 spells CATSDPNLPTGRYGYTF. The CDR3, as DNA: TGTGCCACCAGTGATCCTAATCTGCCGACAGGGCGCTATGGCTACACCTTC.

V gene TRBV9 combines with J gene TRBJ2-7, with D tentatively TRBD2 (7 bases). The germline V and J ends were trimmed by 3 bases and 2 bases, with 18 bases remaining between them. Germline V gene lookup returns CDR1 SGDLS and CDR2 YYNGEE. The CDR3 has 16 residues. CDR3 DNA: TGTGCCAGCAGCGGGCAAGGGGGGGAGGGACCCTACGAGCAGTACTTC. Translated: CASSGQGGEGPYEQYF.

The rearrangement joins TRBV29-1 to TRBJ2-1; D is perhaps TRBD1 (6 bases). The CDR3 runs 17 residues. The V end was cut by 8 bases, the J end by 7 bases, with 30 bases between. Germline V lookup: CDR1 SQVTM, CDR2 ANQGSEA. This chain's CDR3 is CSTRPPGGLQHLNEQFF. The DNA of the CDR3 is TGCAGCACCCGCCCTCCTGGGGGCCTACAGCACTTAAATGAGCAGTTCTTC.

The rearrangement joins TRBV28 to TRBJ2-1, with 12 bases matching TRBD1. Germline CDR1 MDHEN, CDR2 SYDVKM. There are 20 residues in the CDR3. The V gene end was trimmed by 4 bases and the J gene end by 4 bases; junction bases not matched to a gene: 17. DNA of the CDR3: TGTGCCAGCAGTTCTTCACGACACCGGGACAGGGGGCCCGTGTACAATGAGCAGTTCTTC. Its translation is CASSSSRHRDRGPVYNEQFF.

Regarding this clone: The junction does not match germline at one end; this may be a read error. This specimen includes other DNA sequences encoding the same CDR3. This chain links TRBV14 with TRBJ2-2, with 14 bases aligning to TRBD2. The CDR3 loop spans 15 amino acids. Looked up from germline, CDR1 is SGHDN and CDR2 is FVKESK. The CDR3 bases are TGTGCCAGCAGCCAAGCGAAGGGACTAGCGGGGGAGTTGTTTTTT. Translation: CASSQAKGLAGELFF.

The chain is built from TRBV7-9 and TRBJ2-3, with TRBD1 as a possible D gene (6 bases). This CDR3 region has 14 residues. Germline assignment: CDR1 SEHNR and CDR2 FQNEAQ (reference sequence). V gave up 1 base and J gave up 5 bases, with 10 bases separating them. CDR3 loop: CASSLDPQGDTQYF. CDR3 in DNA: TGTGCCAGCAGCTTAGACCCACAGGGAGATACGCAGTATTTT.

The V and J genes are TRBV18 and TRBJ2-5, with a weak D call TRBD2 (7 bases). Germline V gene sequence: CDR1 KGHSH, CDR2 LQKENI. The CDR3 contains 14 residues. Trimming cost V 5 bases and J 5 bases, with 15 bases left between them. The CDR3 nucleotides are TGTGCCAGCTCAACTCTACAGGGAGGGGAGACCCAGTACTTC. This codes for CASSTLQGGETQYF.

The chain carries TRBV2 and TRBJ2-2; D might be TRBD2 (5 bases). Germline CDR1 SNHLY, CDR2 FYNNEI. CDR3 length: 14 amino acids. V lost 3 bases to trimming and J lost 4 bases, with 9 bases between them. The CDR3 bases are TGTGCCAGCAGTGAGAGGGCGGGCACCGGGGAGCTGTTTTTT. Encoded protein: CASSERAGTGELFF.

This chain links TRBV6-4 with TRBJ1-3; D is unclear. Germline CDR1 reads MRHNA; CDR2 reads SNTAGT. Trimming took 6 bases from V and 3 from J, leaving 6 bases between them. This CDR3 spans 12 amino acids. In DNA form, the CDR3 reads TGTGCCAGCAGAGATAGTGGAAACACCATATATTTT. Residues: CASRDSGNTIYF.

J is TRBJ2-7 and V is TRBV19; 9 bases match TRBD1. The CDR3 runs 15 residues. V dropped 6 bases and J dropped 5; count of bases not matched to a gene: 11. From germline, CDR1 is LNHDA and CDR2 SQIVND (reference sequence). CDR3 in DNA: TGTGCCAGTAGCGGGGGACAGGGAGGACTCCACGAGCAGTACTTC. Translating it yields CASSGGQGGLHEQYF.

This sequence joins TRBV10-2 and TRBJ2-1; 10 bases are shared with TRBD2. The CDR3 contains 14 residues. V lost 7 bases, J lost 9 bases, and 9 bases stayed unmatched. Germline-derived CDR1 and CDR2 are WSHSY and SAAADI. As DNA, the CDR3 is TGCGCCAGCATTCCAGCGGGGGGGCAGGCTGAGCAGTTCTTC. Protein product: CASIPAGGQAEQFF.

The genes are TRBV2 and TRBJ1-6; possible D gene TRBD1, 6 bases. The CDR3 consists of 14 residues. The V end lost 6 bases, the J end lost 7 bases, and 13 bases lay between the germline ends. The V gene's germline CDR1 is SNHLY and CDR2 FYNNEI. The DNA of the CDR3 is TGTGCCAGCAGCCGTCAGGGGTCAAATTCACCCCTCCACTTT. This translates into CASSRQGSNSPLHF.

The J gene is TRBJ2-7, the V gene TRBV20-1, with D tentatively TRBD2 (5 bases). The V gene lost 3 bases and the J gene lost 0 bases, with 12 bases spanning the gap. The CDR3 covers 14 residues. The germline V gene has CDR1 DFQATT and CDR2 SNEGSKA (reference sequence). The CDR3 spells CSASDSGSSYEQYF. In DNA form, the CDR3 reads TGCAGTGCTAGTGATTCGGGGAGCTCCTACGAGCAGTACTTC.

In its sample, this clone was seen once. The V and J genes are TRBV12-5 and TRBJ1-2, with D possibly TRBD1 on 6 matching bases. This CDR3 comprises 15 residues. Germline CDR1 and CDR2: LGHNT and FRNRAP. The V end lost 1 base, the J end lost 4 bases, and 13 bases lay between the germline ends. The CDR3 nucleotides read TGTGCTAGTGGTTTGGGCTCAGGGGCGCGCTATGGCTACACCTTC. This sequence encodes CASGLGSGARYGYTF.

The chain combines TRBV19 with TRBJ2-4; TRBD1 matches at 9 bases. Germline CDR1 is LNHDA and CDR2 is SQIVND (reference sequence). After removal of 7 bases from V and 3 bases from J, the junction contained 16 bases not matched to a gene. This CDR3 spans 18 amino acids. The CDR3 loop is CASTERPGQGGGKNIQYF. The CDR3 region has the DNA TGTGCCAGTACCGAAAGGCCGGGACAGGGCGGGGGCAAAAACATTCAGTACTTC. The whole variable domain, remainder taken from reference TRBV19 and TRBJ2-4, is DGGITQSPKYLFRKEGQNVTLSCEQNLNHDAMYWYRQDPGQGLRLIYYSQIVNDFQKGDIAEGYSVSREKKESFPLTVTSAQKNPTAFYLCASTERPGQGGGKNIQYFGAGTRLSVL.

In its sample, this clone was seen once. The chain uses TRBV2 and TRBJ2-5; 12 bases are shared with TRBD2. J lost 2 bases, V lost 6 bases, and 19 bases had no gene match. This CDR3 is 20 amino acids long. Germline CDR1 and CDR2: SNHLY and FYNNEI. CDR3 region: CASSHTGMWRLAGGQETQYF. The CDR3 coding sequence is TGTGCCAGCAGCCATACAGGGATGTGGCGGCTAGCGGGAGGGCAAGAGACCCAGTACTTC.

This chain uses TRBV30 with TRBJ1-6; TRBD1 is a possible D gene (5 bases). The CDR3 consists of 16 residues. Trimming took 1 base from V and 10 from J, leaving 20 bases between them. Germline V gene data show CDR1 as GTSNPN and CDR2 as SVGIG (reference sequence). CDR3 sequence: CAWSATRPQGHSPLHF. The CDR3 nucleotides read TGTGCCTGGAGTGCCACCCGACCCCAGGGCCACTCACCCCTCCACTTT.

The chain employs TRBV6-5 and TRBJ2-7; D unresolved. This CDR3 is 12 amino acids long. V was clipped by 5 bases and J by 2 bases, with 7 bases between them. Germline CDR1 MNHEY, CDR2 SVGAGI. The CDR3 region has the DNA TGTGCCAGCAGTCGGGTCCCCTACGAGCAGTACTTC. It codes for CASSRVPYEQYF.

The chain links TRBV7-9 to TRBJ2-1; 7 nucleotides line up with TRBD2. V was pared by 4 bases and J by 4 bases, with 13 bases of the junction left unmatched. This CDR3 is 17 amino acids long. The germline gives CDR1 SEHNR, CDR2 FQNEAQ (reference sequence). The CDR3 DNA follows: TGTGCCAGCAGCTCAGCCTGGATGGGGGAGGGATACAATGAGCAGTTCTTC. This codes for CASSSAWMGEGYNEQFF.

The CDR3 DNA follows: TGCGCCAGCAGCCCCCGAGAGCCGGGTGAAAAACTGTTTTTT. Translated: CASSPREPGEKLFF. The chain uses TRBV5-1 and TRBJ1-4, with D uncertain. This CDR3 spans 14 amino acids. Germline CDR1 and CDR2: SGHRS and YFSETQ. V was pared by 4 bases and J by 7 bases, with 14 bases between.

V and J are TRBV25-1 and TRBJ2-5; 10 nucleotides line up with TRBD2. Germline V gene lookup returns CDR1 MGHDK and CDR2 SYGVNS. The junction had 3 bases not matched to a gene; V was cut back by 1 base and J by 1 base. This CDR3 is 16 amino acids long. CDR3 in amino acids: CASSEWASGSQETQYF. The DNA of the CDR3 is TGTGCCAGCAGTGAATGGGCTAGCGGGAGCCAAGAGACCCAGTACTTC. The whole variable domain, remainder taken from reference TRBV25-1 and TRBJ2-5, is EADIYQTPRYLVIGTGKKITLECSQTMGHDKMYWYQQDPGMELHLIHYSYGVNSTEKGDLSSESTVSRIRTEHFPLTLESARPSHTSQYLCASSEWASGSQETQYFGPGTRLLVL.

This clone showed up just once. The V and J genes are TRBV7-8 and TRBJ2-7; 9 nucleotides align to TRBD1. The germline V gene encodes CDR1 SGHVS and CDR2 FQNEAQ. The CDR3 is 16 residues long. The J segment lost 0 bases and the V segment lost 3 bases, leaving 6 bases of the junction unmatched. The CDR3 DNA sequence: TGTGCCAGCAGCTTCTTGGGGACAGGGTCCTCCTACGAGCAGTACTTC. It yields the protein CASSFLGTGSSYEQYF.

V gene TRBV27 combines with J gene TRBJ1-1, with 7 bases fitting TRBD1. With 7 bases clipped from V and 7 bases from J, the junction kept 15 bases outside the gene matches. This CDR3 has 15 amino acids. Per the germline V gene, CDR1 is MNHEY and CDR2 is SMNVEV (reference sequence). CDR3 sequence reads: CASKFFDRAVGEAFF. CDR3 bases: TGTGCCAGCAAATTTTTCGACAGGGCGGTGGGTGAAGCTTTCTTT.

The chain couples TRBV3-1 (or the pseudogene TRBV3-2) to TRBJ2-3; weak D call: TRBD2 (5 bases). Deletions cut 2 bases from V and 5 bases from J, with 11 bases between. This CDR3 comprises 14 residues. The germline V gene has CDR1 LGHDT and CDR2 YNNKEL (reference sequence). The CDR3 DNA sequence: TGTGCCAGCAGCCAACAAGGACTGAAAGATACGCAGTATTTT. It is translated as CASSQQGLKDTQYF.

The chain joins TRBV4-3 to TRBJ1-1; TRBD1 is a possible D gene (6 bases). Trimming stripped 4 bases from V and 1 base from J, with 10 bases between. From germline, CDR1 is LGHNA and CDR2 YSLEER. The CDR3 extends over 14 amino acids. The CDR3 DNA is TGCGCCAGCAGCCGCTCACAGGGGAACACTGAAGCTTTCTTT. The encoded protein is CASSRSQGNTEAFF.

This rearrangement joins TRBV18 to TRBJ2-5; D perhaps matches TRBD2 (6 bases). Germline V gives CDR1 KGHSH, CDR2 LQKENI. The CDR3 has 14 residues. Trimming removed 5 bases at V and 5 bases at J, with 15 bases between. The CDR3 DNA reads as TGTGCCAGCTCATCCACACTAGCTTTGGAGACCCAGTACTTC. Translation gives CASSSTLALETQYF. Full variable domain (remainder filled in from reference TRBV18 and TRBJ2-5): NAGVMQNPRHLVRRRGQEARLRCSPMKGHSHVYWYRQLPEEGLKFMVYLQKENIIDESGMPKERFSAEFPKEGPSILRIQQVVRGDSAAYFCASSSTLALETQYFGPGTRLLVL.

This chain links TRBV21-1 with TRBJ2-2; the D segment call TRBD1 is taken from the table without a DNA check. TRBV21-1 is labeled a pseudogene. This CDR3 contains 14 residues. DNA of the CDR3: TGTGCCAGCAGCGACCGGGACAGGGCCGGGGAGCTGTTTTTT. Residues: CASSDRDRAGELFF.

This chain's CDR3 is CASSATPDRFFYEQYF. For the CDR3, the DNA is TGTGCCAGCAGCGCCACCCCGGACAGATTCTTCTACGAGCAGTACTTC. The chain has TRBV7-9 and TRBJ2-7; possible D gene TRBD1, 6 bases. Germline-derived CDR1 and CDR2 are SEHNR and FQNEAQ (reference sequence). Trimming took off 5 bases at V and 3 bases at J, with 20 bases between the two ends. This CDR3 comprises 16 residues.

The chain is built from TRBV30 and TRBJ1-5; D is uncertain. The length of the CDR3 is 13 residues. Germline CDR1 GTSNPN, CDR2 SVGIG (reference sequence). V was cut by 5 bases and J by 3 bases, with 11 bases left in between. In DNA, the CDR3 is TGTGCCTGGTCTATTGGGCCCAATCAGCCCCAGCATTTT. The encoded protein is CAWSIGPNQPQHF.

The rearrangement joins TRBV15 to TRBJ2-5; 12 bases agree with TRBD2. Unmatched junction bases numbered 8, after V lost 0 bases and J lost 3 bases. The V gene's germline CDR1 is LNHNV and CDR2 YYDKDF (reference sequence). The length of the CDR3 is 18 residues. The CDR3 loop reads CATSRERRPSGREETQYF. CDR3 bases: TGTGCCACCAGCAGAGAAAGGAGGCCTAGCGGGAGGGAAGAGACCCAGTACTTC.

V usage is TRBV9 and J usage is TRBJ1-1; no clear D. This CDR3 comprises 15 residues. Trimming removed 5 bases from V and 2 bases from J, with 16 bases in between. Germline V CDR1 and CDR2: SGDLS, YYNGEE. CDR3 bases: TGTGCCAGCAGGGCGGGGTATCAATCCAACACTGAAGCTTTCTTT. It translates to CASRAGYQSNTEAFF.